Listed below are T cell receptor beta chains from one sample, sequenced in a study of human T cells and chemical hapten exposure. TCRdb passed the RACE reads through MiXCR, listing each CDR3 protein once. The sample has 35,000 to 45,000 distinct CDR3 sequences, 9.5% to 15% seen once. The input for sequencing was whole blood, taken in connection with sensitization to the hapten diphenylcyclopropenone (DPC). All receptors derive from a woman aged 30 to 39 with alopecia areata. Some clones in this sample may be carry-over from other donors' samples. Both conserved end residues are part of each CDR3. A D gene is named only where the DNA matches it firmly.

CASRTGQRHTEAFF - TRBJ1-1 TRBV6-5
CASSYSKYEQYF - TRBJ2-7 TRBV6-2/TRBV6-3
CASRRDQDTQYF - TRBJ2-3 TRBV5-4
CASSYSGLAGVTGELFF TRBD2 TRBJ2-2 TRBV6-5
CSVDRHDQETQYF - TRBJ2-5 TRBV29-1
CASTLGQGANTGELFF TRBD1 TRBJ2-2 TRBV7-2
CSARDVVAGPTPYEQYF TRBD2 TRBJ2-7 TRBV20-1
CASSRLAGGVYEQYF TRBD2 TRBJ2-7 TRBV7-2
CAWKYTGELFF - TRBJ2-2 TRBV30
CAGSGDRSYEQYF - TRBJ2-7 TRBV10-2
CSARGLTPNEQFF - TRBJ2-1 TRBV20-1
CASSLTQTDEQFF - TRBJ2-1 TRBV7-3
CASSQEPRLPNEKLFF - TRBJ1-4 TRBV4-3
CASSQDFAGRGTDTQYF TRBD2 TRBJ2-3 TRBV14
CASSLSGRRNEKLFF - TRBJ1-4 TRBV5-4
CASSLTGNYGYTF TRBD1 TRBJ1-2 TRBV27
CASSPKGGEGNTIYF - TRBJ1-3 TRBV18
CASSAGQIYGYTF TRBD1 TRBJ1-2 TRBV25-1
CASSQAKTASGANVLTF - TRBJ2-6 TRBV4-3
CAISPLSWDKDYGYTF - TRBJ1-2 TRBV10-3
CASSEEFGGYTF - TRBJ1-2 TRBV2
CASSGDRRMGYTF - TRBJ1-2 TRBV28
CSARRQPKNIQYF - TRBJ2-4 TRBV20-1
CASSYIQGYGYTF - TRBJ1-2 TRBV6-5
CASRHRGPGETQYF TRBD1 TRBJ2-5 TRBV19
CASSPTANVQGNIGNTIYF - TRBJ1-3 TRBV18
CASSESLREGGTDTQYF TRBD2 TRBJ2-3 TRBV25-1
CSARKRGVYEQYF - TRBJ2-7 TRBV20-1
CASSLIGGMNTEAFF - TRBJ1-1 TRBV7-3